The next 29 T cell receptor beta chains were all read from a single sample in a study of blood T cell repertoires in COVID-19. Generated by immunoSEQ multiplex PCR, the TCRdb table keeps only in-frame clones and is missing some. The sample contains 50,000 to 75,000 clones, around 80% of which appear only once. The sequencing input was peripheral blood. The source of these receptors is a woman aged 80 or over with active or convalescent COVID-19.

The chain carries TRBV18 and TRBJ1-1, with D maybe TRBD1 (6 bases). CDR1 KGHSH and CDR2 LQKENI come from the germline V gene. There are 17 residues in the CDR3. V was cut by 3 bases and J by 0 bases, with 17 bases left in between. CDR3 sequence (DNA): TGTGCCAGCTCACCGATAAAATTGGACAGACTGAACACTGAAGCTTTCTTT. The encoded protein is CASSPIKLDRLNTEAFF.

This CDR3 reads CASSPDRGQIPYEQYF. The CDR3 DNA reads as TGTGCCAGCAGCCCAGACAGGGGACAAATACCCTACGAGCAGTACTTC. This rearrangement joins TRBV11-2 to TRBJ2-7; TRBD1 matches 8 bases. The CDR3 has 16 amino acids. Trimming removed 5 bases from V and 2 bases from J; junction bases left unmatched: 11. The germline CDR1 and CDR2 sequences are SGHAT and FQNNGV.

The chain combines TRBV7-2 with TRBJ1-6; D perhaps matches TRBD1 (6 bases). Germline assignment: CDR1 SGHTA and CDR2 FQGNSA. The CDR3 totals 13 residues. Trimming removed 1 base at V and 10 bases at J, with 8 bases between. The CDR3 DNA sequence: TGTGCCAGCAGCTTAGAGGGGGACTCACCCCTCCACTTT. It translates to CASSLEGDSPLHF.

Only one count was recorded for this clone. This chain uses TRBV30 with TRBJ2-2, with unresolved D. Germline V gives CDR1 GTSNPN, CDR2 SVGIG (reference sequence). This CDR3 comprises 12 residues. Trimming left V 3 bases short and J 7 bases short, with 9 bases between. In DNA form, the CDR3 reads TGTGCCTGGAGCCAGACGGGCGGGGAGCTGTTTTTT. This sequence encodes CAWSQTGGELFF.

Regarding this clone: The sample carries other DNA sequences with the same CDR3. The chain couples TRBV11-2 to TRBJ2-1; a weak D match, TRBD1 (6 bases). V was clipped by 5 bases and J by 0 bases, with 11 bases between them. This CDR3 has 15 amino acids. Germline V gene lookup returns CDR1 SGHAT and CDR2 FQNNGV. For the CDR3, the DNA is TGTGCCAGCAGCCCGACAGGAATCTCCTACAATGAGCAGTTCTTC. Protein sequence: CASSPTGISYNEQFF. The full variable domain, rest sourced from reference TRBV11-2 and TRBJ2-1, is EAGVAQSPRYKIIEKRQSVAFWCNPISGHATLYWYQQILGQGPKLLIQFQNNGVVDDSQLPKDRFSAERLKGVDSTLKIQPAKLEDSAVYLCASSPTGISYNEQFFGPGTRLTVL.

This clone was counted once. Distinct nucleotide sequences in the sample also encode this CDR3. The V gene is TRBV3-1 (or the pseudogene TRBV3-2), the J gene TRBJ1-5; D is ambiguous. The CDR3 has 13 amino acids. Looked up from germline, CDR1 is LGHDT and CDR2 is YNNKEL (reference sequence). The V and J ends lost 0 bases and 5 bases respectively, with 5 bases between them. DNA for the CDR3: TGTGCCAGCAGCCAAGATCGGGATCAGCCCCAGCATTTT. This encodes CASSQDRDQPQHF.

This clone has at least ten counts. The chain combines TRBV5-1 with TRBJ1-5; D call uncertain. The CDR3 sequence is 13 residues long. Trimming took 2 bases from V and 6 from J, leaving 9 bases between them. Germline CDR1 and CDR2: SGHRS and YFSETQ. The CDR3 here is CASSFSGPQPQHF. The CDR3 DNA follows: TGCGCCAGCAGCTTTAGCGGTCCTCAGCCCCAGCATTTT.

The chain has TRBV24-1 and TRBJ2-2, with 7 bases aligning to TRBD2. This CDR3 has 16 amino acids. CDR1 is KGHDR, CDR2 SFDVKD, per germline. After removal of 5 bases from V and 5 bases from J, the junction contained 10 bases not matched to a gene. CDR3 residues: CATSAPAGEGTGELFF. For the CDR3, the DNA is TGTGCCACCAGTGCCCCGGCGGGGGAAGGGACCGGGGAGCTGTTTTTT.

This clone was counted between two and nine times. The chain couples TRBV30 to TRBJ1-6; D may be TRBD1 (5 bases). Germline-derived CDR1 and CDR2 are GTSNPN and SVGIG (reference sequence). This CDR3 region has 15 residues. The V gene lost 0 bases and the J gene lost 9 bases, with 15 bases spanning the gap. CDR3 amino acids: CAWSVRPGTSSPLHF. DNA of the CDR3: TGTGCCTGGAGTGTACGGCCCGGGACTTCTTCACCCCTCCACTTT.

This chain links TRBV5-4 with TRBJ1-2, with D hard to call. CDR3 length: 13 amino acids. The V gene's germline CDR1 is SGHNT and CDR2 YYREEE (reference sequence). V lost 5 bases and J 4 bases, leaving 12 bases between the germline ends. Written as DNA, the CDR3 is TGTGCCAGCAGTAATCGGGTGCTCTATGGCTACACCTTC. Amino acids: CASSNRVLYGYTF.

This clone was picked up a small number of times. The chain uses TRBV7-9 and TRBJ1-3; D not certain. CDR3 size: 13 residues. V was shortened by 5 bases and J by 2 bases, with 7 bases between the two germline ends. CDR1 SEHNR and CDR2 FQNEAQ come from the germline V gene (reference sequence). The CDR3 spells CASSGGAGNTIYF. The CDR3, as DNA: TGTGCCAGCAGCGGCGGGGCTGGAAACACCATATATTTT. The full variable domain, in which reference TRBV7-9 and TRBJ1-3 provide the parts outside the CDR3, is DTGVSQNPRHKITKRGQNVTFRCDPISEHNRLYWYRQTLGQGPEFLTYFQNEAQLEKSRLLSDRFSAERPKGSFSTLEIQRTEQGDSAMYLCASSGGAGNTIYFGEGSWLTVV.

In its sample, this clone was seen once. The CDR3 sequence: CASSLGLADGYEQYF. CDR3 nucleotide sequence: TGTGCCAGCAGCTTAGGGTTAGCGGATGGATACGAGCAGTACTTC. The chain links TRBV7-8 to TRBJ2-7; the D gene is possibly TRBD2 (6 bases). Germline CDR1 SGHVS, CDR2 FQNEAQ. The CDR3 is 15 residues long. With 1 base removed from V and 4 bases from J, the gap between germline ends came to 14 bases.

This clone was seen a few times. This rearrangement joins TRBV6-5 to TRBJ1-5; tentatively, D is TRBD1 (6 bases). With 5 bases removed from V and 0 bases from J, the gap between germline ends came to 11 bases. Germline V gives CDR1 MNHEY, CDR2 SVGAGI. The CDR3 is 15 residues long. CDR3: CASSKNRDSNQPQHF. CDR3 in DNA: TGTGCCAGCAGTAAGAACAGGGATAGCAATCAGCCCCAGCATTTT.

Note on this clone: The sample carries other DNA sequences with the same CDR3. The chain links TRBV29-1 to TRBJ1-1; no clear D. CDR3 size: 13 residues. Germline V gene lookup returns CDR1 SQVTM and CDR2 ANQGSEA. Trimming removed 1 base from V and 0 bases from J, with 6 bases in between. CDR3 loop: CSVEGQMNTEAFF. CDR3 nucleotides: TGCAGCGTTGAAGGGCAGATGAACACTGAAGCTTTCTTT.

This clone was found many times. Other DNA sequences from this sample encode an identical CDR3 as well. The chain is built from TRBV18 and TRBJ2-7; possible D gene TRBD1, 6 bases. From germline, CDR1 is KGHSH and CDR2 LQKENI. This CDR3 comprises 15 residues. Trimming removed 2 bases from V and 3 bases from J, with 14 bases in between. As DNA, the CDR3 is TGTGCCAGCTCACCAGGGCAGGGGCCTAGCTACGAGCAGTACTTC. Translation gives CASSPGQGPSYEQYF.

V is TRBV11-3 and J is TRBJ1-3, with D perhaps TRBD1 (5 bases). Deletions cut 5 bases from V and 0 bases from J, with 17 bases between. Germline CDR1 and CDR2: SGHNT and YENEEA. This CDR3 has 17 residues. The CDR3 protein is CASSRRDGDFSGNTIYF. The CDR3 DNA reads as TGTGCCAGCAGCCGCCGGGACGGGGACTTCTCTGGAAACACCATATATTTT.

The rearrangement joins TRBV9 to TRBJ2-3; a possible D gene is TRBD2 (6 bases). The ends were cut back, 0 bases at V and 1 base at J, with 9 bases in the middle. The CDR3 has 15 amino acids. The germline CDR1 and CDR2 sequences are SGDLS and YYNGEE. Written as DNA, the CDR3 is TGTGCCAGCAGCGTAGGACCGGGGGGCACAGATACGCAGTATTTT. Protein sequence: CASSVGPGGTDTQYF.

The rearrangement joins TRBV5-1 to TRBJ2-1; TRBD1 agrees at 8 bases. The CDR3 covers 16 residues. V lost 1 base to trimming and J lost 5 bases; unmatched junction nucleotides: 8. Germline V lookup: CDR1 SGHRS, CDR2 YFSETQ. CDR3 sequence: CASSLWTGLTDNEQFF. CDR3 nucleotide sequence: TGCGCCAGCAGCTTGTGGACAGGGCTGACGGACAATGAGCAGTTCTTC.

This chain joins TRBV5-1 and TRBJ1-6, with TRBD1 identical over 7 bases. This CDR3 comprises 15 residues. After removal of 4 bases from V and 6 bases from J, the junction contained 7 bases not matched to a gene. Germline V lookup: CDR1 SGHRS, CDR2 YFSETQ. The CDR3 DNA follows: TGCGCCAGCAGCGAATTCGGGACAGCTAATTCACCCCTCCACTTT. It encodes CASSEFGTANSPLHF.

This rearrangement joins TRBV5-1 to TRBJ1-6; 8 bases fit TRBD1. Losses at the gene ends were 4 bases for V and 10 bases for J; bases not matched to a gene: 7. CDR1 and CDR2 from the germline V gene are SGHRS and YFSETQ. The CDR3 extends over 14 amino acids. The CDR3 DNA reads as TGCGCCAGCAGCCCAGACAGGGGAGCATCACCCCTCCACTTT. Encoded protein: CASSPDRGASPLHF.

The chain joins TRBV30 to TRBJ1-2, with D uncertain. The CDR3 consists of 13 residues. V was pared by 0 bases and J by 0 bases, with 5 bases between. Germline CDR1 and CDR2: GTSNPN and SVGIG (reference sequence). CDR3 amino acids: CAWSVTANYGYTF. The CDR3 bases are TGTGCCTGGAGTGTAACGGCTAACTATGGCTACACCTTC. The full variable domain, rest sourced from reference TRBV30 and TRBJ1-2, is SQTIHQWPATLVQPVGSPLSLECTVEGTSNPNLYWYRQAAGRGLQLLFYSVGIGQISSEVPQNLSASRPQDRQFILSSKKLLLSDSGFYLCAWSVTANYGYTFGSGTRLTVV.

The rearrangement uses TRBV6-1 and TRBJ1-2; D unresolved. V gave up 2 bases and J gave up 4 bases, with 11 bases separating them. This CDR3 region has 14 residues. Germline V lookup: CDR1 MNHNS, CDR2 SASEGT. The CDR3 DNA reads TGTGCCAGCAGTGAACCGACAAACCTCTATGGCTACACCTTC. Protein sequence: CASSEPTNLYGYTF.

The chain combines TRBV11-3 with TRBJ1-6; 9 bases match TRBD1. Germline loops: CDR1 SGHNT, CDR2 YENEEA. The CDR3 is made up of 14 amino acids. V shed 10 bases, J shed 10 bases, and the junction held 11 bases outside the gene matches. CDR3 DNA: TGTGCCACCACCCCGGACAGGGGAGCCTCACCCCTCCACTTT. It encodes CATTPDRGASPLHF.

The CDR3: CASSYARARGDEKLFF. The CDR3 DNA reads TGTGCCAGCAGTTACGCCAGGGCCAGGGGTGATGAAAAACTGTTTTTT. The chain joins TRBV27 to TRBJ1-4; weak D call: TRBD1 (6 bases). CDR1 and CDR2 (germline): MNHEY, SMNVEV (reference sequence). Trimming left V 4 bases short and J 6 bases short, with 18 bases between. This CDR3 comprises 16 residues.

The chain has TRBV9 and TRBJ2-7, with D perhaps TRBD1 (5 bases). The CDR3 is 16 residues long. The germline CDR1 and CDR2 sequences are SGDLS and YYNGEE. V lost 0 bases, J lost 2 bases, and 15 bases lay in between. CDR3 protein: CASSVDGQLNTYEQYF. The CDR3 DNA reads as TGTGCCAGCAGCGTAGACGGACAATTGAATACCTACGAGCAGTACTTC.

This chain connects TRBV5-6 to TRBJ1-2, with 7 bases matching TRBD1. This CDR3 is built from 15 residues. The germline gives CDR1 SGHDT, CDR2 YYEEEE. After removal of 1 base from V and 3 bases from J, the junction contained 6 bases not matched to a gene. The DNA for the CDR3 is TGTGCCAGCAGCTTGTATACAGGGGTCGACTATGGCTACACCTTC. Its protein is CASSLYTGVDYGYTF.

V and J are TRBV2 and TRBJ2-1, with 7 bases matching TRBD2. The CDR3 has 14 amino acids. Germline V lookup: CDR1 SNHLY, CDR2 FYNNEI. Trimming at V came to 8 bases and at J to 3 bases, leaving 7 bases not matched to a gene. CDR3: CASQFQRDYNEQFF. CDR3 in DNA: TGTGCCAGCCAGTTCCAGCGGGACTACAATGAGCAGTTCTTC.

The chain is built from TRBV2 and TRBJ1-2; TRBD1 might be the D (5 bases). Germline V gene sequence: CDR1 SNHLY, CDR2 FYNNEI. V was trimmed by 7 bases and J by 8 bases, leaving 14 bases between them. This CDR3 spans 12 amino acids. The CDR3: CASMGGISGYTF. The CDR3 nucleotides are TGTGCCAGCATGGGGGGTATCTCGGGCTACACCTTC.

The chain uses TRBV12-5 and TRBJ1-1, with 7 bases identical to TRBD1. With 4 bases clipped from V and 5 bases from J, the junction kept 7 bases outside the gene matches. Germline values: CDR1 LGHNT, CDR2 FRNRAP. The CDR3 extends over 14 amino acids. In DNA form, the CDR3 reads TGTGCTAGTGGTTGGACAGGTCTTAAGACTGAAGCTTTCTTT. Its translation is CASGWTGLKTEAFF.